This T cell receptor beta chain was retrieved from a study of blood T cell repertoires in COVID-19. Study as a whole: The analysed material was cDNA or gDNA that came from T cells, B-cell-depleted T cells, or PBMCs.

Per germline, CDR1 KGHSH and CDR2 LQKENI. V lost 2 bases and J lost 3; bases outside the gene matches: 11. The CDR3 sequence is 17 residues long. Seattle-derived patients entered the study during active infection and were followed longitudinally. In the original workflow: The authors estimated nucleated cell counts from reference gene primer amplification. Generated by immunoSEQ multiplex PCR, the TCRdb table keeps only in-frame clones and is missing some. The V and J calls and clone size come from that table; D and trimming were worked out from the DNA. The profile shows roughly 340,000 clones, approximately 87% of them singletons.

Sequencing input: peripheral blood. J is TRBJ1-2 and V is TRBV18; 8 bases map to TRBD1. The receptor comes from a woman aged 50 to 60 with COVID-19, enrolled during active disease. The CDR3 protein is CASSPIKTLQGDYGYTF. The CDR3 DNA reads TGTGCCAGCTCACCAATTAAGACTTTACAGGGGGACTATGGCTACACCTTC.